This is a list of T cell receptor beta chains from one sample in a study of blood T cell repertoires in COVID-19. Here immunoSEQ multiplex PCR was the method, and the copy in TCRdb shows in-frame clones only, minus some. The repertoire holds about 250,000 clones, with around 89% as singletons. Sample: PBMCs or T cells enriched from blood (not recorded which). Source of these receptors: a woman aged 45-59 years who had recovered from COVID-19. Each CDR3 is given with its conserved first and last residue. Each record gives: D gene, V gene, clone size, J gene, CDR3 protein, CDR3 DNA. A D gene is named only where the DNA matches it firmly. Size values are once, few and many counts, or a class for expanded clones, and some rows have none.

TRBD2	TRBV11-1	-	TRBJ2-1	CASSLAGGVNEQFF	TGTGCCAGCAGCTTAGCGGGAGGGGTAAATGAGCAGTTCTTC
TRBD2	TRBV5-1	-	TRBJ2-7	CASNLAGVASGYEQYF	TGCGCCAGCAATCTAGCGGGAGTAGCCTCTGGGTATGAGCAGTACTTC
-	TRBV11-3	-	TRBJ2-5	CASSLRGQETQYF	TGTGCCAGCAGCTTACGGGGCCAAGAGACCCAGTACTTC
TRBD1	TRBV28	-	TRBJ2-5	CASSLRDRQETRYF	TGTGCCAGCAGTTTACGGGACAGGCAAGAGACCCGGTACTTC
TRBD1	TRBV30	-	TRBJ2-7	CACGQGAYEQYF	TGTGCCTGTGGGCAGGGGGCCTACGAGCAGTACTTC
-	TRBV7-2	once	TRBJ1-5	CASSSERNQPQHF	TGTGCCAGCAGCTCCGAGAGGAATCAGCCCCAGCATTTT
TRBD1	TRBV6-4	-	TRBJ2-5	CASSDTGDPAETQYF	TGTGCCAGCAGTGACACAGGGGATCCAGCAGAGACCCAGTACTTC
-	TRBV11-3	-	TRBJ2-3	CASSKYTDTQYF	TGTGCCAGCAGCAAATACACAGATACGCAGTATTTT
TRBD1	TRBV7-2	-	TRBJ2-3	CASSLGTGSTDTQYF	TGTGCCAGCAGCTTAGGGACAGGGAGCACAGATACGCAGTATTTT
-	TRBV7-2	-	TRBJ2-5	CASSLERIQETQYF	TGTGCCAGCAGCTTAGAGCGGATCCAAGAGACCCAGTACTTC
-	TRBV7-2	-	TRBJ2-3	CASSQRQSTDTQYF	TGTGCCAGCAGCCAAAGACAAAGCACAGATACGCAGTATTTT
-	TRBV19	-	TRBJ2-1	CASSLSGEQFF	TGTGCCAGTAGTTTAAGCGGAGAGCAGTTCTTC
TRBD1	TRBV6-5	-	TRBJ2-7	CASRVNRGKGEQYF	TGTGCCAGCAGAGTAAACAGGGGTAAGGGCGAGCAGTACTTC
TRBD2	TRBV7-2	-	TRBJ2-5	CASSLDPLAGGKKETQYF	TGTGCCAGCAGCTTAGACCCGTTAGCGGGAGGGAAAAAAGAGACCCAGTACTTC
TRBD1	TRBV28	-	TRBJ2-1	CASSVTGTGWFF	TGTGCCAGCAGTGTGACCGGGACAGGGTGGTTCTTC
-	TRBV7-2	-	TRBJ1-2	CASSLEPLRGGYTF	TGTGCCAGCAGCCTAGAACCCCTTAGGGGCGGCTACACCTTC
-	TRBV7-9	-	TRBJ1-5	CASSITGGNQPQHF	TGTGCCAGCAGCATAACAGGAGGGAATCAGCCCCAGCATTTT
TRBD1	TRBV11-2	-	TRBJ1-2	CASSSLGQGKGYTF	TGTGCCAGCAGCTCACTCGGACAGGGGAAAGGCTACACCTTC
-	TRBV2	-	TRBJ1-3	CASSVEGAGNTIYF	TGTGCCAGCAGTGTGGAGGGCGCTGGAAACACCATATATTTT
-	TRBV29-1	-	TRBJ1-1	CSVATGENTEAFF	TGCAGCGTTGCCACGGGAGAGAACACTGAAGCTTTCTTT
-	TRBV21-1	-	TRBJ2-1	CASSKALSTSGSTRNEQFF	TGTGCCAGCAGCAAAGCGCTTTCGACTAGCGGTTCTACAAGGAATGAGCAGTTCTTC
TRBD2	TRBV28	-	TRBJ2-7	CASSFSASGLYEQYF	TGTGCCAGCAGTTTTAGTGCTAGCGGGTTGTACGAGCAGTACTTC
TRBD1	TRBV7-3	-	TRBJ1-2	CASSPGQGDGYTF	TGTGCCAGCAGCCCGGGACAGGGGGATGGCTACACCTTC
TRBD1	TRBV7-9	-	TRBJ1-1	CASSPRQGGTEAFF	TGTGCCAGCAGCCCGCGACAGGGAGGCACTGAAGCTTTCTTT
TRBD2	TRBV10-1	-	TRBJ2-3	CATRSSGTSTDTQYF	TGCGCCACAAGATCCAGCGGGACGAGCACAGATACGCAGTATTTT
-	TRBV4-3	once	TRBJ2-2	CASSSAGIPNTGELFF	TGCGCCAGCAGTTCCGCAGGGATCCCGAACACCGGGGAGCTGTTTTTT
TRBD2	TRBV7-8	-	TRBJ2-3	CACTRSGRGATDTQYF	TGTGCCTGCACTAGGTCGGGGAGGGGCGCGACAGATACGCAGTATTTT
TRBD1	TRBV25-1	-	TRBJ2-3	CASSGGQGSSDTQYF	TGTGCCAGCAGTGGAGGACAGGGGTCCTCGGATACGCAGTATTTT
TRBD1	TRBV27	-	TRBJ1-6	CASSEDRGTSPLHF	TGTGCCAGCAGTGAGGACAGGGGGACTTCACCCCTCCACTTT
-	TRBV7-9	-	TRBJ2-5	CASSLRRDKSQETQYF	TGTGCCAGCAGCTTAAGGCGGGATAAGAGCCAAGAGACCCAGTACTTC
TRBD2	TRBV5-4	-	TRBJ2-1	CASSLTSEVANEQFF	TGTGCCAGCAGCTTGACTAGCGAGGTGGCCAATGAGCAGTTCTTC
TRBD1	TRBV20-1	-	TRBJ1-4	CSASLPGQGILQNEKLFF	TGCAGTGCCAGTCTCCCGGGACAGGGGATCCTCCAAAATGAAAAACTGTTTTTT
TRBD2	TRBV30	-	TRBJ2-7	CAWRDNSGTSSPYEQYF	TGTGCCTGGCGAGACAATTCCGGGACTAGCTCTCCCTACGAGCAGTACTTC
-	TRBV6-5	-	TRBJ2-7	CASSYGQGRTYEQYF	TGTGCCAGCAGTTACGGGCAGGGTAGGACCTACGAGCAGTACTTC
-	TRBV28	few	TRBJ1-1	CASLGGPRDEAFF	TGTGCCAGCTTGGGCGGGCCGAGGGATGAAGCTTTCTTT
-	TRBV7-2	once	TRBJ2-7	CASSTNFPYEQYF	TGTGCCAGCAGCACTAACTTCCCCTACGAGCAGTACTTC
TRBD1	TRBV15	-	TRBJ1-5	CATSRSKTGAQPQHF	TGTGCCACCAGCAGATCCAAAACAGGGGCTCAGCCCCAGCATTTT
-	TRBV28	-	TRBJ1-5	CASSLAARVGNQPQHF	TGTGCCAGCAGTTTGGCGGCCAGGGTCGGCAATCAGCCCCAGCATTTT
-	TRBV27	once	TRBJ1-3	CASSPQGSGNTIYF	TGTGCCAGCAGTCCACAGGGATCTGGAAACACCATATATTTT
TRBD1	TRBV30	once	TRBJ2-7	CAWSPGTGDVEQYF	TGTGCCTGGAGCCCCGGGACAGGGGATGTCGAGCAGTACTTC
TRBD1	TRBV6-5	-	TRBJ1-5	CASRKGQGDNQPQHF	TGTGCCAGCAGGAAGGGACAGGGGGACAATCAGCCCCAGCATTTT
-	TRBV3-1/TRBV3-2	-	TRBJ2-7	CASSQDLKRVSYEQYF	TGTGCCAGCAGCCAAGATCTTAAGCGGGTGAGCTACGAGCAGTACTTC
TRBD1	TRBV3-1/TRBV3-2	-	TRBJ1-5	CASSQTGGNQPQHF	TGTGCCAGCAGCCAGACAGGGGGCAATCAGCCCCAGCATTTT
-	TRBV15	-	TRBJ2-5	CATSLGEGGQETQYF	TGTGCCACCAGTCTAGGTGAAGGGGGACAAGAGACCCAGTACTTC
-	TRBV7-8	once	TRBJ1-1	CASSSQQNTEAFF	TGTGCCAGCAGCTCCCAACAGAACACTGAAGCTTTCTTT
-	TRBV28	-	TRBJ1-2	CASSFMGGPGYTF	TGTGCCAGCAGTTTCATGGGGGGGCCTGGCTACACCTTC
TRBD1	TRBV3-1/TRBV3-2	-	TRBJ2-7	CASSRKGQVSYEQYF	TGTGCCAGCAGCCGGAAGGGACAGGTTTCCTACGAGCAGTACTTC
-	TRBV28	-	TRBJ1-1	CASSPVGGNTEAFF	TGTGCCAGCAGTCCGGTGGGGGGGAACACTGAAGCTTTCTTT
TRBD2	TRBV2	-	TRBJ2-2	CASRSGDRGGTTGELFF	TGTGCCAGCAGATCGGGGGATCGGGGGGGGACCACCGGGGAGCTGTTTTTT
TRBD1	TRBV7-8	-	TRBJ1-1	CASSFDRGNTEAFF	TGTGCCAGCAGCTTCGACAGGGGGAACACTGAAGCTTTCTTT
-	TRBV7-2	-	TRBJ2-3	CASSLVLAAASSTDTQYF	TGTGCCAGCAGCTTAGTACTAGCAGCAGCCTCTAGCACAGATACGCAGTATTTT
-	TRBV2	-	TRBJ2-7	CASSEAVVGSYEQYF	TGTGCCAGCAGTGAGGCCGTGGTTGGCTCCTACGAGCAGTACTTC
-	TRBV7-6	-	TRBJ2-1	CASSLTAVARDNEQFF	TGTGCCAGCAGCCTCACGGCGGTAGCGCGAGACAATGAGCAGTTCTTC
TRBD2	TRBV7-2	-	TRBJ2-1	CASRGGLAGANEQFF	TGTGCCAGCAGGGGAGGACTAGCGGGAGCAAATGAGCAGTTCTTC
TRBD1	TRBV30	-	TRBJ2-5	CAWKGQQETQYF	TGTGCCTGGAAGGGACAGCAAGAGACCCAGTACTTC